These 27 T cell receptor beta chains originate from one sample sequenced in a study of early T cells in non-severe SARS-CoV-2 infection. One entry per CDR3 protein, called by TCRdb with MiXCR from the 5' RACE reads. The table has about 60,000 distinct CDR3 sequences, roughly a tenth seen once; the top ten hold around 8.3%. Input material: whole blood. All receptors derive from an adult who was a healthcare worker with PCR-confirmed SARS-CoV-2 infection or an uninfected control (not recorded which).

The chain combines TRBV7-8 with TRBJ1-4, with D possibly TRBD1 on 5 matching bases. V was shortened by 0 bases and J by 15 bases, with 23 bases between the two germline ends. This CDR3 has 16 amino acids. The germline V gene encodes CDR1 SGHVS and CDR2 FQNEAQ. CDR3 DNA: TGTGCCAGCAGCTTAGCGCTAGAGTCTTGGGGGTCTAGGATGTTTTTT. Residues: CASSLALESWGSRMFF.

Many counts were recorded for this clonotype. V usage is TRBV19 and J usage is TRBJ2-3; TRBD2 is a possible D gene (5 bases). Trimming removed 7 bases from V and 2 bases from J, with 16 bases in between. The length of the CDR3 is 15 residues. The V gene's germline CDR1 is LNHDA and CDR2 SQIVND (reference sequence). CDR3 amino acids: CASTLDSEATDTQYF. The CDR3 DNA reads TGTGCCAGTACTCTAGACTCGGAGGCCACAGATACGCAGTATTTT.

The chain uses TRBV7-8 and TRBJ1-1; tentative D call: TRBD1 (6 bases). Between the trimmed V and J ends, which lost 5 bases and 0 bases, there was a span of 13 bases. Per the germline V gene, CDR1 is SGHVS and CDR2 is FQNEAQ. There are 15 residues in the CDR3. The CDR3 loop reads CASSITGTMNTEAFF. In DNA, the CDR3 is TGTGCCAGCAGCATAACAGGGACAATGAACACTGAAGCTTTCTTT.

This clonotype came up many times. The chain links TRBV10-3 to TRBJ2-1; 10 bases agree with TRBD2. Germline V lookup: CDR1 ENHRY, CDR2 SYGVKD. After removal of 5 bases from V and 6 bases from J, the junction contained 4 bases not matched to a gene. The CDR3 covers 14 residues. CDR3 nucleotide sequence: TGTGCCATCAGTATTAGCGGGAGGACCAATGAGCAGTTCTTC. Translated: CAISISGRTNEQFF.

This clonotype was recorded many times. This chain joins TRBV2 and TRBJ2-1; D might be TRBD2 (6 bases). The CDR3 runs 15 residues. Trimming removed 3 bases from V and 6 bases from J, with 15 bases in between. CDR1 and CDR2 from the germline V gene are SNHLY and FYNNEI. This CDR3 reads CASSEAHREFNEQFF. CDR3 DNA sequence: TGTGCCAGCAGTGAGGCCCACCGGGAGTTCAATGAGCAGTTCTTC.

This clonotype was seen many times. The chain combines TRBV7-6 with TRBJ1-4, with 8 positions matching TRBD1. Germline V lookup: CDR1 SGHVS, CDR2 FNYEAQ. Trimming took 2 bases from V and 10 from J; bases not matched to a gene: 9. The CDR3 spans 15 residues. The CDR3: CASSLTTGQGGKLFF. In DNA form, the CDR3 reads TGTGCCAGCAGCTTAACGACCGGACAGGGCGGAAAACTGTTTTTT.

V gene TRBV20-1 combines with J gene TRBJ2-3, with D hard to call. CDR3 length equals 15 residues. Looked up from germline, CDR1 is DFQATT and CDR2 is SNEGSKA (reference sequence). The V and J ends lost 3 bases and 0 bases respectively, with 13 bases between them. The CDR3 DNA is TGCAGTGCTAGTAGAGACGCATCTAGCACAGATACGCAGTATTTT. Translating gives CSASRDASSTDTQYF.

At least ten counts were recorded for this clonotype. The chain joins TRBV6-2 or TRBV6-3 to TRBJ2-1, with 9 bases that match TRBD1. Germline values: CDR1 MNHEY, CDR2 SVGEGT. There are 14 residues in the CDR3. V lost 7 bases to trimming and J lost 0 bases; unmatched junction nucleotides: 1. The chain's CDR3 is CASIQGASYNEQFF. In nucleotides, the CDR3 is TGTGCCAGCATACAGGGGGCCTCCTACAATGAGCAGTTCTTC.

In this sample, this clonotype turned up a few times. The chain is built from TRBV2 and TRBJ2-4; TRBD2 agrees at 8 bases. Germline V lookup: CDR1 SNHLY, CDR2 FYNNEI. Unmatched junction bases numbered 13, after V lost 5 bases and J lost 1 base. The CDR3 extends over 18 amino acids. The CDR3 nucleotides are TGTGCCAGCAGTACCGGGACTAGACCTATCGGGGCCAAAAACATTCAGTACTTC. Its translation: CASSTGTRPIGAKNIQYF.

The chain combines TRBV6-1 with TRBJ2-5, with D possibly TRBD1 on 5 matching bases. Trimming removed 8 bases at V and 2 bases at J, with 15 bases between. The CDR3 has 14 amino acids. CDR1 is MNHNS, CDR2 SASEGT, per germline. The chain's CDR3 is CASSRQNKQETQYF. The CDR3 DNA reads TGTGCCAGCTCCAGACAGAATAAGCAAGAGACCCAGTACTTC.

In its sample, this clonotype was seen a few times. This chain connects TRBV12-3 or TRBV12-4 to TRBJ2-1, with D possibly matching TRBD2 (6 bases). This CDR3 region has 11 residues. Trimming cost V 6 bases and J 10 bases, with 10 bases left between them. Here the CDR3 DNA reads TGTGCCAGCAGATTGAGCGGGGAGCAGTTCTTC. It is translated as CASRLSGEQFF.

The rearrangement joins TRBV4-1 to TRBJ2-4, with TRBD2 identical over 7 bases. Trimming cost V 1 base and J 0 bases; bases outside gene matches: 9. The CDR3 sequence is 18 residues long. From germline, CDR1 is MGHRA and CDR2 YSYEKL. The CDR3 DNA is TGCGCCAGCAGCCAAGCCGGGGGGAAAAATTTAGCCAAAAACATTCAGTACTTC. Translated, it gives CASSQAGGKNLAKNIQYF.

This clonotype was counted a few times. This chain uses TRBV18 with TRBJ1-2; unclear D gene. CDR1 and CDR2 from the germline V gene are KGHSH and LQKENI. CDR3 length: 11 amino acids. V lost 3 bases to trimming and J lost 6 bases, with 5 bases between them. The CDR3 DNA reads TGTGCCAGCTCACCCCTCAATGGCTACACCTTC. It encodes CASSPLNGYTF. Together with reference TRBV18 and TRBJ1-2, the CDR3 gives the full variable domain: NAGVMQNPRHLVRRRGQEARLRCSPMKGHSHVYWYRQLPEEGLKFMVYLQKENIIDESGMPKERFSAEFPKEGPSILRIQQVVRGDSAAYFCASSPLNGYTFGSGTRLTVV.

This rearrangement joins TRBV29-1 to TRBJ2-5; a possible D gene is TRBD2 (6 bases). The V end lost 4 bases, the J end lost 4 bases, and 10 bases lay between the germline ends. Germline lookup yields CDR1 SQVTM and CDR2 ANQGSEA. This CDR3 comprises 12 residues. CDR3 DNA: TGCAGCGTTGCTGGGGGAGGAGAGACCCAGTACTTC. This encodes CSVAGGGETQYF.

At least ten counts were recorded for this clonotype. This rearrangement joins TRBV3-1 to TRBJ1-1, with D unclear. The CDR3 length is 12 residues. Trimming stripped 4 bases from V and 1 base from J, with 4 bases between. The germline gives CDR1 LGHDT, CDR2 YNNKEL (reference sequence). The CDR3 DNA sequence: TGTGCCAGCAGCCGCGGGAACACTGAAGCTTTCTTT. Its translation: CASSRGNTEAFF.

This clonotype appeared many times. The gene calls are TRBV6-1 and TRBJ2-1; D unclear. CDR3 size: 16 residues. Germline assignment: CDR1 MNHNS and CDR2 SASEGT. V dropped 2 bases and J dropped 3 bases, with 14 bases sitting between them. DNA of the CDR3: TGTGCCAGCAGTGAACCCCGGGCGGCCCTCTACAATGAGCAGTTCTTC. It is translated as CASSEPRAALYNEQFF.

The chain uses TRBV3-1 and TRBJ2-3, with TRBD2 as a possible D gene (6 bases). V gave up 3 bases and J gave up 1 base, with 14 bases separating them. From germline, CDR1 is LGHDT and CDR2 YNNKEL (reference sequence). The CDR3 consists of 16 residues. In nucleotides, the CDR3 is TGTGCCAGCAGCCAGGGACTGGGGTTCGGCACAGATACGCAGTATTTT. This codes for CASSQGLGFGTDTQYF.

This clonotype turned up a few times. This chain connects TRBV20-1 to TRBJ2-7; 16 nucleotides agree with TRBD2. The CDR3 loop spans 14 amino acids. Looked up from germline, CDR1 is DFQATT and CDR2 is SNEGSKA (reference sequence). Losses at the gene ends were 5 bases for V and 6 bases for J; bases not matched to a gene: 4. The CDR3 is CSAAGTSGRGEQYF. In DNA form, the CDR3 reads TGCAGTGCTGCCGGGACTAGCGGGAGGGGCGAGCAGTACTTC.

The V call is TRBV5-1, the J call TRBJ1-1, with D unresolved. CDR3 length equals 13 residues. Trimming cost V 0 bases and J 3 bases, with 6 bases left between them. Per the germline V gene, CDR1 is SGHRS and CDR2 is YFSETQ. For the CDR3, the DNA is TGCGCCAGCAGCTTGGCTCCGTACACTGAAGCTTTCTTT. Translating it yields CASSLAPYTEAFF.

The CDR3 DNA reads TGTGCCAGCAGCGAAGCCAGCGGGAGGACCTACGAGCAGTACTTC. Translating it yields CASSEASGRTYEQYF. J is TRBJ2-7 and V is TRBV3-1, with 9 bases that match TRBD2. J gave up 2 bases and V 5 bases, and 7 bases lay outside the gene matches. Germline CDR1 and CDR2: LGHDT and YNNKEL (reference sequence). The CDR3 spans 15 residues.

The table lists this clonotype with many counts. The chain uses TRBV20-1 and TRBJ2-1; possibly TRBD2 for D (5 bases). The CDR3 is made up of 13 amino acids. Trimming took off 6 bases at V and 5 bases at J, with 14 bases between the two ends. CDR1 DFQATT and CDR2 SNEGSKA come from the germline V gene (reference sequence). The CDR3 loop reads CSAPDGIDNEQFF. The CDR3 DNA sequence: TGCAGTGCCCCGGACGGGATCGACAATGAGCAGTTCTTC.

The chain joins TRBV5-6 to TRBJ2-1, with unresolved D. Looked up from germline, CDR1 is SGHDT and CDR2 is YYEEEE. V was shortened by 4 bases and J by 2 bases, with 13 bases between the two germline ends. The CDR3 loop spans 15 amino acids. The CDR3 region has the DNA TGTGCCAGCAGCCCAACACGTGCAGCCTACAATGAGCAGTTCTTC. Encoded protein: CASSPTRAAYNEQFF.

This clonotype occurred many times. One junction end does not reproduce the germline sequence, and a read error may be involved. The genes are TRBV7-2 and TRBJ2-1; 8 bases agree with TRBD2. Germline CDR1 reads SGHTA; CDR2 reads FQGNSA. This CDR3 contains 15 residues. The CDR3 loop reads CASSIAGRDYNEQFF. CDR3 sequence (DNA): TGTGCCAGCAGCATAGCGGGAAGGGACTACAATGAGCAGTTCTTC.

V and J are TRBV12-3 or TRBV12-4 and TRBJ2-1; TRBD2 agrees at 11 bases. J gave up 5 bases and V 2 bases, and 2 bases lay outside the gene matches. The length of the CDR3 is 15 residues. The DNA of the CDR3 is TGTGCCAGCAGTTTAAGACTAGCGGGAAACAATGAGCAGTTCTTC. It codes for CASSLRLAGNNEQFF.

This clonotype appeared a few times. The genes are TRBV7-9 and TRBJ2-1, with D possibly being TRBD1 or TRBD2 (5 bases each). There are 16 residues in the CDR3. The germline V gene has CDR1 SEHNR and CDR2 FQNEAQ (reference sequence). Trimming took off 2 bases at V and 6 bases at J, with 17 bases between the two ends. The CDR3 bases are TGTGCCAGCAGCTTAAGCATCGGGGCCACCCTCAATGAGCAGTTCTTC. Encoded protein: CASSLSIGATLNEQFF.

This clonotype was seen at least ten times. V usage is TRBV6-2 or TRBV6-3 and J usage is TRBJ2-5; 10 bases line up with TRBD2. The CDR3 consists of 16 residues. Unmatched junction bases numbered 11, after V lost 5 bases and J lost 5 bases. Germline CDR1 reads MNHEY; CDR2 reads SVGEGT. CDR3 nucleotides: TGTGCCAGCAGTCAACGGGCTAGCGGGAGCAGTGAGACCCAGTACTTC. Translation: CASSQRASGSSETQYF.

This clonotype was found many times. The chain joins TRBV5-1 to TRBJ2-3; tentatively, D is TRBD1 (5 bases). Germline loops: CDR1 SGHRS, CDR2 YFSETQ. This CDR3 is built from 16 residues. The germline V and J ends were trimmed by 1 base and 0 bases, with 12 bases remaining between them. CDR3 DNA: TGCGCCAGCAGCTTGCCCCAGGGTGGAAGCACAGATACGCAGTATTTT. Its translation is CASSLPQGGSTDTQYF.